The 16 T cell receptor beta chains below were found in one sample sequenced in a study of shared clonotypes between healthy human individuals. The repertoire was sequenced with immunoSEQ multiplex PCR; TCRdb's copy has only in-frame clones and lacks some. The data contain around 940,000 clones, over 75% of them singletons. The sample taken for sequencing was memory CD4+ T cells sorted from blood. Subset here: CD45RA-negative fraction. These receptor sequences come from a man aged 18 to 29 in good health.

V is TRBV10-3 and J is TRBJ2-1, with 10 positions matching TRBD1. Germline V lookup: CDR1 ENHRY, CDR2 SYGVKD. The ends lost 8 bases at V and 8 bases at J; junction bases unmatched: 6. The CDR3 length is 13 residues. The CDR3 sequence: CAIGTGVMDEQFF. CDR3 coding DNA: TGTGCCATCGGGACAGGGGTCATGGATGAGCAGTTCTTC.

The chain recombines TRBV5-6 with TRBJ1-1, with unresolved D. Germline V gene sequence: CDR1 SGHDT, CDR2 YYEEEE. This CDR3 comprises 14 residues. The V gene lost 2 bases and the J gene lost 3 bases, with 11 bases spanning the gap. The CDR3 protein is CASSFGNLDTEAFF. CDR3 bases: TGTGCCAGCAGCTTTGGAAATTTGGACACTGAAGCTTTCTTT.

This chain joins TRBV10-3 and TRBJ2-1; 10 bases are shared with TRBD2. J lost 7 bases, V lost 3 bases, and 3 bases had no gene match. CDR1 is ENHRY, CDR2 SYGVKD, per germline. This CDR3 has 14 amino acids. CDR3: CAISDLSGRNEQFF. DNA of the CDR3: TGTGCCATCAGTGATCTTAGCGGGAGGAATGAGCAGTTCTTC.

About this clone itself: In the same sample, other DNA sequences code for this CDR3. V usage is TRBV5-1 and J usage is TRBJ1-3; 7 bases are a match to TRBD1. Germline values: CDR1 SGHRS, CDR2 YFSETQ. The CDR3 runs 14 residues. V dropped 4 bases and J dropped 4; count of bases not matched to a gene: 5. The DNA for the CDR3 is TGCGCCAGCAGCCCAGGGGGTTCCGGAAACACCATATATTTT. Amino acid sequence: CASSPGGSGNTIYF.

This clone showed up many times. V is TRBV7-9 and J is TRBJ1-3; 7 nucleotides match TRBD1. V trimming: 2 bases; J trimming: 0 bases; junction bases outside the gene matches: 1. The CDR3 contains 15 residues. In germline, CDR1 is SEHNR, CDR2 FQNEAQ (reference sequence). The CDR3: CASSLWDSSGNTIYF. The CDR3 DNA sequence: TGTGCCAGCAGCTTATGGGACAGCTCTGGAAACACCATATATTTT.

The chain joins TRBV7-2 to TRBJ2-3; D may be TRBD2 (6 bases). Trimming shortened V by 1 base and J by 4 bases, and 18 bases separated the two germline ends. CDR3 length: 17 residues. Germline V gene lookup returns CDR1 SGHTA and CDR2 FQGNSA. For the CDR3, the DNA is TGTGCCAGCAGCTTAGGTGTGGGGCGTCGGGGGTCAGATACGCAGTATTTT. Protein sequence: CASSLGVGRRGSDTQYF.

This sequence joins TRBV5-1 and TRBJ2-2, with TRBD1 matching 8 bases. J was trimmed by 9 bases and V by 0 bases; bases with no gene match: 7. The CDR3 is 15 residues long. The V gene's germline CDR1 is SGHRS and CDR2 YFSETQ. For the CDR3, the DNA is TGCGCCAGCAGCTTGGGAACAGGGGGGAACCGGGAGCTGTTTTTT. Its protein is CASSLGTGGNRELFF.

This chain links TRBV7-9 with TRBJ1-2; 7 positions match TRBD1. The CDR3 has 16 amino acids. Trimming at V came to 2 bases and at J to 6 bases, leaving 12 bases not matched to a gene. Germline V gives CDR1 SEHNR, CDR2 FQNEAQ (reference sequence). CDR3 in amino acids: CASSLLRQGGRDGYTF. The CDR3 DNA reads TGTGCCAGCAGCTTACTCCGACAGGGAGGGAGAGATGGCTACACCTTC.

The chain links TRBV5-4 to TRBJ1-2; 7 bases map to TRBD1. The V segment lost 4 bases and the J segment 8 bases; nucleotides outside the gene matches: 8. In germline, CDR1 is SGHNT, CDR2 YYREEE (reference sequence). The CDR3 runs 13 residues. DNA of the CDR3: TGTGCCAGCAGCCCCGACAGGGTCGGGGGCTACACCTTC. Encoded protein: CASSPDRVGGYTF.

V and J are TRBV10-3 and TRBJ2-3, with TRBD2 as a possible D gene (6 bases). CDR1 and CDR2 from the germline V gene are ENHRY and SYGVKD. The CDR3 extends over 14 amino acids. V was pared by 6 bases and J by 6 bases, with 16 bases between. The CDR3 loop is CAISIAARMDTQYF. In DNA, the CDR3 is TGTGCCATCAGCATAGCGGCCCGCATGGATACGCAGTATTTT.

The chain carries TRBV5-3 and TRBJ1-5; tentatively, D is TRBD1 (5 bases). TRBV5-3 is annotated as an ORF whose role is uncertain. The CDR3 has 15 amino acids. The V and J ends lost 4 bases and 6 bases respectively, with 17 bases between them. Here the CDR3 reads CARSIGSGTGQPQHF. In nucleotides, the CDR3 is TGTGCCAGAAGCATCGGGAGCGGGACGGGTCAGCCCCAGCATTTT.

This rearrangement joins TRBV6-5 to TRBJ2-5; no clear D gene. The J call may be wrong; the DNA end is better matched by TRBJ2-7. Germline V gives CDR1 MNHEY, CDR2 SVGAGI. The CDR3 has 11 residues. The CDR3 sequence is CASRRGYEQYF. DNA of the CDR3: TGTGCCAGCCGGCGAGGCTACGAGCAGTACTTC.

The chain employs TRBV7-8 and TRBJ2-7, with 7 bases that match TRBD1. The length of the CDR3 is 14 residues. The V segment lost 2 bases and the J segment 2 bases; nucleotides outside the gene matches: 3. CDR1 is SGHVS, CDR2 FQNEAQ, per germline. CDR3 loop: CASSLPGQPYEQYF. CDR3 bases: TGTGCCAGCAGCTTACCGGGACAGCCCTACGAGCAGTACTTC. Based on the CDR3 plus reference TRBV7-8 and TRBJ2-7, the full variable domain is GAGVSQSPRYKVAKRGQDVALRCDPISGHVSLFWYQQALGQGPEFLTYFQNEAQLDKSGLPSDRFFAERPEGSVSTLKIQRTQQEDSAVYLCASSLPGQPYEQYFGPGTRLTVT.

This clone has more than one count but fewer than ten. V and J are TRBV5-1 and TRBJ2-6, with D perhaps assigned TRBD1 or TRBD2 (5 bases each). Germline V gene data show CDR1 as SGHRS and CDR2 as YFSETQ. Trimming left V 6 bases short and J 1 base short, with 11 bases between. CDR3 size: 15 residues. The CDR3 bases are TGCGCCAGCAAGCAGGGAGATTCTGGGGCCAACGTCCTGACTTTC. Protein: CASKQGDSGANVLTF. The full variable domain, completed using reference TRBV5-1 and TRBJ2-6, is KAGVTQTPRYLIKTRGQQVTLSCSPISGHRSVSWYQQTPGQGLQFLFEYFSETQRNKGNFPGRFSGRQFSNSRSEMNVSTLELGDSALYLCASKQGDSGANVLTFGAGSRLTVL.

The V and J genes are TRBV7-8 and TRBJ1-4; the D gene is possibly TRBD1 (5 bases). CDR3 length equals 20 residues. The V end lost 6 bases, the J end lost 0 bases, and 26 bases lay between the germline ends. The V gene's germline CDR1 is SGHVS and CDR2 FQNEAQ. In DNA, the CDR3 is TGTGCCAGCAGACACTCAGGGCTGAGGAGCGGGGCTGCAACTAATGAAAAACTGTTTTTT. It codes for CASRHSGLRSGAATNEKLFF.

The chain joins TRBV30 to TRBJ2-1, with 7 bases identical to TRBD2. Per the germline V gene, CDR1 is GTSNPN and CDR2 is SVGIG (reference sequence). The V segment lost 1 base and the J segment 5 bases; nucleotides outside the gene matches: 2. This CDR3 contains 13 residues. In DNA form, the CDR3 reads TGTGCCTGGAGTGATGGACTAGACAATGAGCAGTTCTTC. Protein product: CAWSDGLDNEQFF.